The clone carrying this T cell receptor beta chain was counted at least ten times. Its matching antigen is unknown. Stable hyperthyroidism: no ophthalmopathy progression over 18 months of follow-up. Uncontrolled infection, other autoimmune disease, pregnancy or lactation excluded patients. Authors of the study amplified TCR beta CDR3 regions from RNA transcripts. First-round RT-PCR targeting the TCR CDR3 was performed with the HTBI primer set. TCRdb analysed the multiplex PCR reads with MiXCR anew, one entry per CDR3 protein. This sample yields 550,000 to 800,000 distinct CDR3 sequences, of which around 16% are seen a single time; roughly a sixth belongs to the top ten. This sample is part of a study of T cells in Graves' hyperthyroidism and ophthalmopathy. V lost 3 bases and J lost 1, with 13 bases in between. The CDR3 consists of 15 residues. Germline V gives CDR1 SGHAT, CDR2 FQNNGV. Broader study findings: Ophthalmopathy was model-predicted a median about 6.9 months pre-onset.

The TCR originated in a man between 45 and 60 years old with Graves' hyperthyroidism. What was sequenced was blood. The chain employs TRBV11-2 and TRBJ2-7, with D perhaps TRBD2 (6 bases). In nucleotides, the CDR3 is TGTGCCAGCAGCTTGGGCGGGACGTATTCCTACGAGCAGTACTTC. Translated: CASSLGGTYSYEQYF.